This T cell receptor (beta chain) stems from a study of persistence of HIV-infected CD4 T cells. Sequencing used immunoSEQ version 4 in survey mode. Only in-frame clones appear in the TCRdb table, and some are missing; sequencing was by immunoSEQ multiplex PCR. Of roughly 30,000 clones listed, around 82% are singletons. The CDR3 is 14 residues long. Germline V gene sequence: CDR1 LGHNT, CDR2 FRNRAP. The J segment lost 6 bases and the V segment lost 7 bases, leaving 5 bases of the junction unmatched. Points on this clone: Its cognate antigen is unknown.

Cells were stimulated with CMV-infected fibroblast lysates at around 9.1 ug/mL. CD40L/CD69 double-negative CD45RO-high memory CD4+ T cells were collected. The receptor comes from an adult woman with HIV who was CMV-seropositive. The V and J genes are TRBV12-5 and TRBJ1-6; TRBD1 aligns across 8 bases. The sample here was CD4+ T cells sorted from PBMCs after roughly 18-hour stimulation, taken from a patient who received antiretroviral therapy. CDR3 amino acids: CASAQQGANSPLHF. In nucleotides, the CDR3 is TGTGCTAGTGCCCAGCAGGGGGCTAATTCACCCCTCCACTTT.